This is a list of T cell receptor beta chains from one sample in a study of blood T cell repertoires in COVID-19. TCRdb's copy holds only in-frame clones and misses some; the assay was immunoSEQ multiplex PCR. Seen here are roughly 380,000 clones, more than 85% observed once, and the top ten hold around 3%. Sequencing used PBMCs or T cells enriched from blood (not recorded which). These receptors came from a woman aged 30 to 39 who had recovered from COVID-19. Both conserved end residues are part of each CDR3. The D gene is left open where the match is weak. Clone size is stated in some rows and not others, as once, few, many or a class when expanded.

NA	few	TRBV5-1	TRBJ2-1	CASKVGSSYNEQFF	TGCGCCAGCAAGGTGGGGAGCTCCTACAATGAGCAGTTCTTC
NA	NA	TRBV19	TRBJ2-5	CASSIGQTQETQYF	TGTGCCAGTAGTATCGGACAAACACAAGAGACCCAGTACTTC
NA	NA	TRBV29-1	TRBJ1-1	CSVLWARGNTEAFF	TGCAGCGTCCTTTGGGCCAGGGGAAACACTGAAGCTTTCTTT
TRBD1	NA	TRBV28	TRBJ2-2	CASSLGQGPFRGTGELFF	TGTGCCAGCAGCCTTGGACAGGGTCCCTTCCGAGGCACCGGGGAGCTGTTTTTT
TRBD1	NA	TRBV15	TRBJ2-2	CATSRVGEGARDTGELFF	TGTGCCACCAGCAGAGTCGGCGAGGGGGCGCGGGACACCGGGGAGCTGTTTTTT
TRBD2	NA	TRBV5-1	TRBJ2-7	CASSLAVVAGDYEQYF	TGCGCCAGCAGCTTGGCCGTGGTAGCGGGAGACTACGAGCAGTACTTC
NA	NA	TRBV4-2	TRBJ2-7	CASSQDWSNEQYF	TGTGCCAGCAGCCAAGATTGGTCTAACGAGCAGTACTTC
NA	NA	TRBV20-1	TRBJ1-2	CSASTVGYTF	TGCAGTGCTAGCACGGTCGGCTACACCTTC
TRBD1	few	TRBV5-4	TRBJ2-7	CASSFTRGSSYEQYF	TGTGCCAGCAGCTTTACCAGGGGGTCGTCCTACGAGCAGTACTTC
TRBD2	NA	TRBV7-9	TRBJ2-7	CASSLAGLGGSSYEQYF	TGTGCCAGCAGCTTAGCAGGGTTGGGCGGGAGTAGCTACGAGCAGTACTTC
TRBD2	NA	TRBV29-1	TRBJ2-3	CSVGSSGSGADTQYF	TGCAGCGTGGGGTCGAGCGGGAGTGGCGCAGATACGCAGTATTTT
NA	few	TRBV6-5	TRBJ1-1	CASRPGQRNTEAFF	TGTGCCAGCAGGCCTGGACAGAGAAACACTGAAGCTTTCTTT
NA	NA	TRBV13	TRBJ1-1	CASSLTGEGGTEAFF	TGTGCCAGCAGCTTAACCGGGGAGGGGGGCACTGAAGCTTTCTTT
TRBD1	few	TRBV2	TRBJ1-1	CASSRRQGLNTEAFF	TGTGCCAGCAGCCGGAGACAGGGGCTGAACACTGAAGCTTTCTTT
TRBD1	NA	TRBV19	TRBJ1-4	CASSETGDVQRGEKLFF	TGTGCCAGTAGCGAAACAGGGGATGTGCAACGGGGTGAAAAACTGTTTTTT
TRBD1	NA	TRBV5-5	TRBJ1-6	CASSLIIGQGFFSPLHF	TGTGCCAGCAGCTTGATAATTGGACAGGGGTTTTTTTCACCCCTCCACTTT
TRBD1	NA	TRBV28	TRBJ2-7	CASSFGLQGLNYEQYF	TGTGCCAGCAGTTTTGGGCTACAGGGGCTAAACTACGAGCAGTACTTC
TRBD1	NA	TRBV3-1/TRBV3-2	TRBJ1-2	CASSLTGSGYTF	TGTGCCAGCAGCTTGACAGGGTCTGGCTACACCTTC
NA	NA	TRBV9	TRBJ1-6	CASSVSSSYNSPLHF	TGTGCCAGCAGCGTATCTAGCTCCTATAATTCACCCCTCCACTTT
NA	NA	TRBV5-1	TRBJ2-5	CASSRGTQETQYF	TGCGCCAGCTCCCGGGGGACGCAAGAGACCCAGTACTTC
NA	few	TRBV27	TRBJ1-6	CASSLLGSSYNSPLHF	TGTGCCAGCAGTTTATTGGGGAGCTCCTATAATTCACCCCTCCACTTT
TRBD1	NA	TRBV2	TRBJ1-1	CASGEQGAQTEAFF	TGTGCCAGCGGGGAACAGGGGGCGCAAACTGAAGCTTTCTTT
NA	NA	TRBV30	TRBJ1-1	CAWSVFGGTEAFF	TGTGCCTGGAGTGTATTCGGGGGAACTGAAGCTTTCTTT
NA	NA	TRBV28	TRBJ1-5	CASSSPKDSLVQPQHF	TGTGCCAGCAGTTCACCGAAGGACTCCCTGGTACAGCCCCAGCATTTT
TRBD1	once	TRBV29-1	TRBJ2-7	CSVQTGSHEQYF	TGCAGCGTCCAGACAGGGTCGCACGAGCAGTACTTC
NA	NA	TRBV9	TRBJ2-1	CASSVGGGGFSYNEQFF	TGTGCCAGCAGCGTAGGTGGAGGTGGGTTCTCCTACAATGAGCAGTTCTTC
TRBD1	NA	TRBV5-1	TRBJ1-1	CASSSGTGAKDPEAFF	TGCGCCAGCAGCTCTGGGACAGGGGCGAAAGACCCTGAAGCTTTCTTT
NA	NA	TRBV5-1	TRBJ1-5	CASSLDPGHNQPQHF	TGCGCCAGCAGCTTGGATCCGGGACACAATCAGCCCCAGCATTTT
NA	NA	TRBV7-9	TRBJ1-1	CASSPKINTEAFF	TGTGCCAGCAGCCCCAAAATTAACACTGAAGCTTTCTTT
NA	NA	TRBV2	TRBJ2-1	CASSEGARRYYNEQFF	TGTGCCAGCAGTGAGGGGGCACGGCGGTATTACAATGAGCAGTTCTTC
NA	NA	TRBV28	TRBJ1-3	CASRNKGYTIYF	TGTGCCAGCAGAAATAAGGGGTACACCATATATTTT
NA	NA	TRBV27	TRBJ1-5	CASSLGSGRREPQHF	TGTGCCAGCAGTTTAGGTTCAGGGCGGAGGGAGCCCCAGCATTTT
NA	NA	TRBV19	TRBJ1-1	CASSIGRVYTEAFF	TGTGCCAGTAGTATAGGCCGCGTTTACACTGAAGCTTTCTTT
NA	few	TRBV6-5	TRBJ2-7	CASSYSGGSYEQYF	TGTGCCAGCAGTTACTCAGGCGGCTCCTACGAGCAGTACTTC
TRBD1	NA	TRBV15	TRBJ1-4	CATSPRTGGEEKLFF	TGTGCCACCAGCCCAAGGACAGGGGGCGAAGAAAAACTGTTTTTT
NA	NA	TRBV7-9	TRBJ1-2	CASTSLGFGQHYGYTF	TGTGCCAGCACCTCACTGGGTTTTGGGCAGCACTATGGCTACACCTTC